The clone carrying this T cell receptor (beta chain) was found many times. Antigen specificity is unknown. The source of the sample is a study of CD8+CD57+ T cells in acquired aplastic anemia. Whole-study context: Each DNA sample taken from sorted CD4+ and CD8+ cells came to about 3.2 ug on average. Whole-study results and caveats: Patients and controls had in common 25 to 35 CD8+ CDR3 sequences.

The V gene's germline CDR1 is SGHRS and CDR2 YFSETQ. With 2 bases removed from V and 7 bases from J, the gap between germline ends came to 6 bases. This CDR3 spans 11 amino acids. Previously, flow cytometry had revealed CD8+CD57+ cell expansion in the patients chosen for sequencing. Every patient was diagnosed with severe acquired aplastic anemia. At the time of blood sampling, patients had not yet received any therapy. Genomic DNA constituted the template upon which TCR beta VDJ and CDR3 profiling was performed. TCRdb analysed the reads with MiXCR anew, one entry per CDR3 protein. The sample has hundreds of thousands of distinct CDR3 sequences; around 33% are singletons.

This TCR came from a human donor with aplastic anemia. The rearrangement links TRBV5-1 to TRBJ1-1; no reliable D call. The sequencing sample was made of sorted CD4+, CD8+, or CD8+CD57+ T cells (not recorded which) from PBMCs. This CDR3 is CASSFPGEAFF. The DNA of the CDR3 is TGCGCCAGCAGCTTTCCTGGTGAAGCTTTCTTT. The full variable domain, completed using reference TRBV5-1 and TRBJ1-1, is KAGVTQTPRYLIKTRGQQVTLSCSPISGHRSVSWYQQTPGQGLQFLFEYFSETQRNKGNFPGRFSGRQFSNSRSEMNVSTLELGDSALYLCASSFPGEAFFGQGTRLTVV.